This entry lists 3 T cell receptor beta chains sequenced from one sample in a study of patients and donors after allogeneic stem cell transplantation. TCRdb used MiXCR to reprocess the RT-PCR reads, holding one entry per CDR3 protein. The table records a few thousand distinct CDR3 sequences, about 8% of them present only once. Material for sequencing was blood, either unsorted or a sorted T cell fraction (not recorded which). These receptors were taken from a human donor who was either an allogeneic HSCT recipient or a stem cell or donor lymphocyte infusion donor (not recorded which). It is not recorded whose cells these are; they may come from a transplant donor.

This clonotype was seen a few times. CDR3 nucleotide sequence: TGTGCCACCTCAGATCAGCGGGTCAATGAGCAGTTCTTC. This codes for CATSDQRVNEQFF. The chain recombines TRBV15 with TRBJ2-1, with a tentative D call TRBD2 (6 bases). Germline CDR1 is LNHNV and CDR2 is YYDKDF (reference sequence). The CDR3 extends over 13 amino acids. The germline V and J ends were trimmed by 8 bases and 6 bases, with 14 bases remaining between them.

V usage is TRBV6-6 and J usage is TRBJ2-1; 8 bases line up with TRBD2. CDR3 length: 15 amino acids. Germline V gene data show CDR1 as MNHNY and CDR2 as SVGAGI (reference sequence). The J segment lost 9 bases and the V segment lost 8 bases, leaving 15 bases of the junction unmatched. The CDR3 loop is CASSSTGLGGSEQFF. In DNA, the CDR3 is TGTGCCAGCTCGTCGACGGGACTAGGAGGGAGTGAGCAGTTCTTC.

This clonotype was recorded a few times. Written as DNA, the CDR3 is TGTGCCAGCAGTACAGGGGGAGGCGAGACCCAGTACTTC. Amino acid sequence: CASSTGGGETQYF. The chain employs TRBV28 and TRBJ2-5; 8 bases line up with TRBD1. J was trimmed by 5 bases and V by 5 bases; bases with no gene match: 4. The CDR3 is 13 residues long. Germline V lookup: CDR1 MDHEN, CDR2 SYDVKM.